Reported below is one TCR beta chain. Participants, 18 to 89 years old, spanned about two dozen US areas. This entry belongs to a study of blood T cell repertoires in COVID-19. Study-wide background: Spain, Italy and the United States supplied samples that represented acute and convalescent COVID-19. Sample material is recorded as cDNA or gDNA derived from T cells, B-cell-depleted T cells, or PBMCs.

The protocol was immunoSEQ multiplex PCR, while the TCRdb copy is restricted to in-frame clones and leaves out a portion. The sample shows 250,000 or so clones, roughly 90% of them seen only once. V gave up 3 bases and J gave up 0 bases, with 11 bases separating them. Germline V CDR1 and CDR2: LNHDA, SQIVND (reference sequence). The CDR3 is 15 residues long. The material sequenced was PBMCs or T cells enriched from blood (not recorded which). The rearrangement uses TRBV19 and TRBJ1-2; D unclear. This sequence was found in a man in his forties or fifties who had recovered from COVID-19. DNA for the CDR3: TGTGCCAGTAGTATTCTGGGCAGTCCTAACTATGGCTACACCTTC. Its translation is CASSILGSPNYGYTF.